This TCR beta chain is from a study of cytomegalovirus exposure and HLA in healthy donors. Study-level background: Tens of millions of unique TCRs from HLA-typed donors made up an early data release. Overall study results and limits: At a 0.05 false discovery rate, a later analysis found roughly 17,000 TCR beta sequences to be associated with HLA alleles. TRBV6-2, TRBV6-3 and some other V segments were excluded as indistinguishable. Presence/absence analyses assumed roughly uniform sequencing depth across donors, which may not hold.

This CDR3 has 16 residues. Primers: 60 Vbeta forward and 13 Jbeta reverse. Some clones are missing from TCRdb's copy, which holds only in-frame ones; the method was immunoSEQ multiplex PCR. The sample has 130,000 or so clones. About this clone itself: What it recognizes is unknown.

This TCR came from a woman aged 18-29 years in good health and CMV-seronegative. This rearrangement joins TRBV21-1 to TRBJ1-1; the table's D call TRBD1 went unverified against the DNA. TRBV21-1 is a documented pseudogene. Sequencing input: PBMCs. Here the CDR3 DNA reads TGTGCCAGCAGCAAAGGGGACAGGGAGACGAACACTGAAGCTTTCTTT. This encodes CASSKGDRETNTEAFF.